The 23 T cell receptor beta chains below all came from one sample that was sequenced in a study of T cell repertoires in cytomegalovirus infection. These TCRs are of unknown antigen specificity. TCRdb reanalysed the reads using MiXCR and keeps one entry per CDR3 protein. This sample has some 700,000 distinct CDR3 sequences, with roughly 30% found just once. The material sequenced was cultured PBMCs, taken from culture after CMV antigen stimulation. The origin of the receptors is a human donor in good health (CMV status not recorded). Some clones in this sample may be carry-over from other donors' samples.

The V gene is TRBV27, the J gene TRBJ1-2; 7 nucleotides line up with TRBD1. The germline CDR1 and CDR2 sequences are MNHEY and SMNVEV (reference sequence). The CDR3 sequence is 14 residues long. V shed 8 bases and J 7 bases; nucleotides not matched to a gene: 13. CDR3: CASAGGQGLRGYTF. Here the CDR3 DNA reads TGTGCCAGCGCAGGGGGGCAGGGTTTACGTGGCTACACCTTC.

The chain is built from TRBV19 and TRBJ1-4; 8 bases align to TRBD1. The V segment lost 4 bases and the J segment 8 bases; nucleotides outside the gene matches: 6. Germline lookup yields CDR1 LNHDA and CDR2 SQIVND (reference sequence). CDR3 length: 14 residues. CDR3 nucleotide sequence: TGTGCCAGTAGTACCACAGGGGGAACAGAAAAACTGTTTTTT. This codes for CASSTTGGTEKLFF.

The chain couples TRBV7-8 to TRBJ2-4, with 8 bases matching TRBD1. The V and J ends lost 5 bases and 7 bases, in that order; junction bases with no gene match: 7. The CDR3 spans 14 residues. Germline-derived CDR1 and CDR2 are SGHVS and FQNEAQ. CDR3 bases: TGTGCCAGCAGCCCGACAGGGGTAGGCAACATTCAGTACTTC. Translated: CASSPTGVGNIQYF.

The chain couples TRBV12-5 to TRBJ2-3; D call uncertain. Trimming cost V 1 base and J 4 bases, with 6 bases left between them. The CDR3 sequence is 13 residues long. CDR1 and CDR2 (germline): LGHNT, FRNRAP. The CDR3 bases are TGTGCTAGTGGTTTGGGGGGTTCAGATACGCAGTATTTT. As protein: CASGLGGSDTQYF.

This clonotype was found once. The DNA of the CDR3 is TGTGCCAGCAGTTACGGGTTCGGCTATGGCTACACCTTC. Protein: CASSYGFGYGYTF. The rearrangement uses TRBV6-5 and TRBJ1-2, with unresolved D. The ends were cut back, 2 bases at V and 4 bases at J, with 8 bases in the middle. There are 13 residues in the CDR3. Germline-derived CDR1 and CDR2 are MNHEY and SVGAGI.

This clonotype has just a few counts. V gene TRBV15 combines with J gene TRBJ2-5; D gene unclear. The CDR3 covers 14 residues. Per the germline V gene, CDR1 is LNHNV and CDR2 is YYDKDF (reference sequence). V lost 0 bases and J lost 1, with 6 bases in between. CDR3 in DNA: TGTGCCACCAGCAGAGACGCGGTCCAAGAGACCCAGTACTTC. Its protein product is CATSRDAVQETQYF.

J is TRBJ1-5 and V is TRBV20-1; 10 positions agree with TRBD1. Germline-derived CDR1 and CDR2 are DFQATT and SNEGSKA (reference sequence). V lost 5 bases, J lost 1 base, and 11 bases stayed unmatched. This CDR3 comprises 17 residues. The CDR3 is CSAQTGGAPWSNQPQHF. The DNA of the CDR3 is TGCAGTGCTCAGACAGGGGGCGCTCCCTGGAGCAATCAGCCCCAGCATTTT.

The chain uses TRBV10-3 and TRBJ1-1; D unclear. Germline V gene lookup returns CDR1 ENHRY and CDR2 SYGVKD. The CDR3 extends over 13 amino acids. V lost 1 base and J 1 base, leaving 4 bases between the germline ends. Here the CDR3 reads CAISEFQNTEAFF. DNA for the CDR3: TGTGCCATCAGTGAGTTCCAGAACACTGAAGCTTTCTTT.

This clonotype was seen only once. Possible read error: a much larger clone is one base away. This chain joins TRBV7-2 and TRBJ1-4, with D maybe TRBD1 (6 bases). Germline CDR1 reads SGHTA; CDR2 reads FQGNSA. This CDR3 has 15 residues. CDR3 amino acids: CASSLVGQTNEKLYF. The CDR3 DNA reads TGTGCCAGCAGCCTAGTAGGACAGACTAATGAAAAACTGTATTTT.

A few counts support this clonotype. The chain is built from TRBV7-9 and TRBJ2-5, with TRBD1 matching 9 bases. This CDR3 has 19 residues. Germline V gene data show CDR1 as SEHNR and CDR2 as FQNEAQ (reference sequence). Losses at the gene ends were 1 base for V and 2 bases for J; bases not matched to a gene: 14. The CDR3, as DNA: TGTGCCAGCAGCTTAGGACGGAAAGGACAGGGGACACAACAAGAGACCCAGTACTTC. It translates to CASSLGRKGQGTQQETQYF.

V usage is TRBV4-1 and J usage is TRBJ1-6; TRBD1 matches at 8 bases. V shed 2 bases, J shed 7 bases, and the junction held 10 bases outside the gene matches. This CDR3 comprises 17 residues. Germline-derived CDR1 and CDR2 are MGHRA and YSYEKL. The CDR3 nucleotides read TGCGCCAGCAGCCAACGTGCTAGGGACAGGAACAATTCACCCCTCCACTTT. Protein sequence: CASSQRARDRNNSPLHF.

The chain uses TRBV20-1 and TRBJ2-7; no clear D gene. Germline CDR1 reads DFQATT; CDR2 reads SNEGSKA (reference sequence). This CDR3 spans 11 amino acids. In nucleotides, the CDR3 is TGCAGCTCAACCGTGGGTTTTGAGCAGTACTTC. It is translated as CSSTVGFEQYF.

This clonotype was observed at least ten times. The V call is TRBV7-6, the J call TRBJ2-5; 8 bases align to TRBD2. The germline V gene has CDR1 SGHVS and CDR2 FNYEAQ. This CDR3 is built from 18 residues. Trimming removed 5 bases from V and 3 bases from J; junction bases left unmatched: 17. The CDR3: CASSREHRLAGIEETQYF. The DNA of the CDR3 is TGTGCCAGCAGCCGTGAACACCGATTAGCGGGGATCGAAGAGACCCAGTACTTC. The complete variable domain, with remaining parts taken from reference TRBV7-6 and TRBJ2-5, reads GAGVSQSPRYKVTKRGQDVALRCDPISGHVSLYWYRQALGQGPEFLTYFNYEAQQDKSGLPNDRFSAERPEGSISTLTIQRTEQRDSAMYRCASSREHRLAGIEETQYFGPGTRLLVL.

This clonotype has just a few counts. The chain recombines TRBV7-9 with TRBJ2-1; the D gene is possibly TRBD2 (5 bases). There are 14 residues in the CDR3. V was shortened by 2 bases and J by 4 bases, with 9 bases between the two germline ends. Germline V gives CDR1 SEHNR, CDR2 FQNEAQ (reference sequence). CDR3 residues: CASSLKRGYNEQFF. Written as DNA, the CDR3 is TGTGCCAGCAGCTTAAAACGGGGATACAATGAGCAGTTCTTC.

This clonotype was found a few times. The gene calls are TRBV27 and TRBJ1-1; D remains unclear. Germline CDR1 MNHEY, CDR2 SMNVEV (reference sequence). The CDR3 extends over 13 amino acids. Trimming shortened V by 4 bases and J by 4 bases, and 10 bases separated the two germline ends. Here the CDR3 reads CASSWWMGTEAFF. DNA for the CDR3: TGTGCCAGCAGTTGGTGGATGGGCACTGAAGCTTTCTTT.

This clonotype was recorded many times. V is TRBV7-2 and J is TRBJ2-1; D is unclear. The CDR3 runs 16 residues. In germline, CDR1 is SGHTA, CDR2 FQGNSA. V was pared by 2 bases and J by 0 bases, with 11 bases between. The CDR3 sequence: CASSLSPESSYNEQFF. The CDR3 DNA is TGTGCCAGCAGCTTATCCCCCGAAAGCTCCTACAATGAGCAGTTCTTC.

The chain combines TRBV11-2 with TRBJ2-2; 9 bases align to TRBD1. The ends lost 7 bases at V and 2 bases at J; junction bases unmatched: 5. Germline assignment: CDR1 SGHAT and CDR2 FQNNGV. This CDR3 has 15 residues. CDR3 in DNA: TGTGCCAGCATACACAGGGGGCGTAACACCGGGGAGCTGTTTTTT. Amino acid sequence: CASIHRGRNTGELFF.

V gene TRBV7-9 combines with J gene TRBJ1-4; the D is unclear. Germline-derived CDR1 and CDR2 are SEHNR and FQNEAQ (reference sequence). Trimming shortened V by 0 bases and J by 4 bases, and 3 bases separated the two germline ends. The CDR3 covers 13 residues. This chain's CDR3 is CASSLAHNEKLFF. In DNA, the CDR3 is TGTGCCAGCAGCTTAGCCCATAATGAAAAACTGTTTTTT.

This clonotype came up a few times. The chain recombines TRBV5-6 with TRBJ1-4; D uncertain. Germline CDR1 reads SGHDT; CDR2 reads YYEEEE. This CDR3 region has 14 residues. V was clipped by 3 bases and J by 5 bases, with 11 bases between them. CDR3 residues: CASSWGSANEKLFF. The CDR3 DNA sequence: TGTGCCAGCAGCTGGGGTTCGGCGAATGAAAAACTGTTTTTT.

The chain is built from TRBV19 and TRBJ2-7, with D unclear. The ends were cut back, 4 bases at V and 0 bases at J, with 10 bases in the middle. CDR1 is LNHDA, CDR2 SQIVND, per germline (reference sequence). The CDR3 extends over 14 amino acids. The CDR3 nucleotides are TGTGCCAGTAGTAGAGGTTACAGCTCCTACGAGCAGTACTTC. This sequence encodes CASSRGYSSYEQYF.

This chain joins TRBV6-6 and TRBJ2-4; the D gene is possibly TRBD2 (5 bases). The length of the CDR3 is 14 residues. Trimming shortened V by 10 bases and J by 7 bases, and 20 bases separated the two germline ends. Per the germline V gene, CDR1 is MNHNY and CDR2 is SVGAGI (reference sequence). CDR3 protein: CATIEGPLGNIQYF. DNA for the CDR3: TGTGCCACCATAGAGGGCCCCTTGGGGAACATTCAGTACTTC.

This chain links TRBV11-2 with TRBJ2-5, with 7 positions matching TRBD2. Losses at the gene ends were 6 bases for V and 5 bases for J; bases not matched to a gene: 12. This CDR3 is 15 amino acids long. In germline, CDR1 is SGHAT, CDR2 FQNNGV. The CDR3 DNA reads TGTGCCAGCAGGTCATGGGGGGGAGCGGCGGAGACCCAGTACTTC. This codes for CASRSWGGAAETQYF.

There are a few counts of this clonotype. The chain combines TRBV5-4 with TRBJ1-4; 10 bases fit TRBD1. This CDR3 has 14 amino acids. Unmatched junction bases numbered 2, after V lost 4 bases and J lost 5 bases. From germline, CDR1 is SGHNT and CDR2 YYREEE (reference sequence). The CDR3 here is CASSPTGGNEKLFF. CDR3 DNA: TGTGCCAGCAGCCCGACAGGGGGCAATGAAAAACTGTTTTTT.